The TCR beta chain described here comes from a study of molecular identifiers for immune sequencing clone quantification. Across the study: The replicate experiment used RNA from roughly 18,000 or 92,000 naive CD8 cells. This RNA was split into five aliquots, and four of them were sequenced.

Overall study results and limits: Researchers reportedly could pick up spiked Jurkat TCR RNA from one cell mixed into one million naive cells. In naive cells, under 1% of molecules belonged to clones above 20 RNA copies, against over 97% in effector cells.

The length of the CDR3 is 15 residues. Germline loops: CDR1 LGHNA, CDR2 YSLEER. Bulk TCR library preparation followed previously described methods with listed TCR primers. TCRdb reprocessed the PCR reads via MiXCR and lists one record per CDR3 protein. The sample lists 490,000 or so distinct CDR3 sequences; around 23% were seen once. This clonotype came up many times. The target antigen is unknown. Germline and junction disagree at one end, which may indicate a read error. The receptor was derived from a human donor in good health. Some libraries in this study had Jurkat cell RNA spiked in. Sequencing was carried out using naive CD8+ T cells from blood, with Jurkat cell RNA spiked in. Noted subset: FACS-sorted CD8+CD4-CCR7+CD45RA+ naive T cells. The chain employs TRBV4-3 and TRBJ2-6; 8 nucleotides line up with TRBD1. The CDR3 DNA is TGTGCCAGCAGCCGGGACAGGAGTGGGGCCAACGTCCTGACTTTC. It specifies CASSRDRSGANVLTF.